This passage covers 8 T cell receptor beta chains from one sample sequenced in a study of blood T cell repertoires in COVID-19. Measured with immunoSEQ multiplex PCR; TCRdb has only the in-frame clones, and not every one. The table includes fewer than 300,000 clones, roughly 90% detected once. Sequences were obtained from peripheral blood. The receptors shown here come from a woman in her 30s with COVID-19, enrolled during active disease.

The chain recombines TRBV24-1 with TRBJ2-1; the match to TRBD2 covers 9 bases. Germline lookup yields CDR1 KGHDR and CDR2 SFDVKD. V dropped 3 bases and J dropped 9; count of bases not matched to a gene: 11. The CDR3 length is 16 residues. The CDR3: CATSDTLAGIFGEQFF. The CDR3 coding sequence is TGTGCCACCAGTGATACCCTAGCGGGAATCTTCGGTGAGCAGTTCTTC.

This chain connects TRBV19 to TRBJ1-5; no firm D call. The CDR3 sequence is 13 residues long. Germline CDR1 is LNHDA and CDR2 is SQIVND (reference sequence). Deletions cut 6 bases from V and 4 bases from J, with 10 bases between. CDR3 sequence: CASSWSRNQPQHF. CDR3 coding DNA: TGTGCCAGTAGCTGGTCCAGGAATCAGCCCCAGCATTTT.

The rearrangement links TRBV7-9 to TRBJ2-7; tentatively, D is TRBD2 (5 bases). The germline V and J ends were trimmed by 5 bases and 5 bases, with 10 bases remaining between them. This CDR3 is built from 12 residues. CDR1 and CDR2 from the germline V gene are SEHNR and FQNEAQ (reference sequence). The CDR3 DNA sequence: TGTGCCAGCAGCCCCGGACTGGACGAGCAGTACTTC. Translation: CASSPGLDEQYF. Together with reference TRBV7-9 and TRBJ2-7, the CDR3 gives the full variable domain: DTGVSQNPRHKITKRGQNVTFRCDPISEHNRLYWYRQTLGQGPEFLTYFQNEAQLEKSRLLSDRFSAERPKGSFSTLEIQRTEQGDSAMYLCASSPGLDEQYFGPGTRLTVT.

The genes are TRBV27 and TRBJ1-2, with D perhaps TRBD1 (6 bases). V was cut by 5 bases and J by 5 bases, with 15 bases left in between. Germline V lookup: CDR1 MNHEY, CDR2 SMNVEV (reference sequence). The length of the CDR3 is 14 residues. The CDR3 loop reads CASSPLSTGYGYTF. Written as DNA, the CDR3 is TGTGCCAGCAGTCCCCTCTCTACAGGGTATGGCTACACCTTC.

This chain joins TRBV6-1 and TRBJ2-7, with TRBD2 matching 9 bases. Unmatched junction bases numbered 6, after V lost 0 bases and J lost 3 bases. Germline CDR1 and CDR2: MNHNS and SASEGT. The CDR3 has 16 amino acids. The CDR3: CASSEARVAGVYEQYF. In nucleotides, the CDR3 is TGTGCCAGCAGTGAAGCTAGGGTAGCGGGAGTCTACGAGCAGTACTTC.

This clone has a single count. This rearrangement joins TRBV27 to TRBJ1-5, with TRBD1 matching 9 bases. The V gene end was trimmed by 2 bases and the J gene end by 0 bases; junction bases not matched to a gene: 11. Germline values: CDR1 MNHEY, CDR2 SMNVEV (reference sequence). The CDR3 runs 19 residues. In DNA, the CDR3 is TGTGCCAGCAGTTTAGGGGGACAGGGCTTCTCCTATAGCAATCAGCCCCAGCATTTT. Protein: CASSLGGQGFSYSNQPQHF.

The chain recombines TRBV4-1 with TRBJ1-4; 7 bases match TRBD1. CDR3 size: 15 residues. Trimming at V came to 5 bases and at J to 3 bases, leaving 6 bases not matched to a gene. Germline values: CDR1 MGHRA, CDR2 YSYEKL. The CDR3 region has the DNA TGCGCCAGCAGCGAGACAGGGTTGCCTAATGAAAAACTGTTTTTT. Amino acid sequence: CASSETGLPNEKLFF.

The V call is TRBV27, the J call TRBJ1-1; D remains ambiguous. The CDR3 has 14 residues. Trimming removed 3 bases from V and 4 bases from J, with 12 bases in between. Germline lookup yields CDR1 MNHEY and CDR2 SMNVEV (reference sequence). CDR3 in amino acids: CASSFLSGSTEAFF. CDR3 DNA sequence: TGTGCCAGCAGTTTCTTAAGCGGGAGCACTGAAGCTTTCTTT.